This T cell receptor (beta chain) was profiled in a study of T cell changes during pregnancy in multiple sclerosis. Here immunoSEQ multiplex PCR was the method, and the copy in TCRdb shows in-frame clones only, minus some. The sample contains roughly 100,000 clones, roughly 89% of which appear only once. The CDR3 totals 13 residues. Per the germline V gene, CDR1 is MDHEN and CDR2 is SYDVKM. Trimming cost V 7 bases and J 7 bases; bases outside gene matches: 8. The sequence was obtained from a female donor with multiple sclerosis, enrolled in a pregnancy study. The chain uses TRBV28 and TRBJ1-2, with 8 bases that match TRBD1. The sequences come from peripheral blood, collected before pregnancy. The CDR3 spells CASKAQGAGGYTF. CDR3 DNA sequence: TGTGCCAGCAAGGCCCAGGGGGCGGGTGGCTACACCTTC.